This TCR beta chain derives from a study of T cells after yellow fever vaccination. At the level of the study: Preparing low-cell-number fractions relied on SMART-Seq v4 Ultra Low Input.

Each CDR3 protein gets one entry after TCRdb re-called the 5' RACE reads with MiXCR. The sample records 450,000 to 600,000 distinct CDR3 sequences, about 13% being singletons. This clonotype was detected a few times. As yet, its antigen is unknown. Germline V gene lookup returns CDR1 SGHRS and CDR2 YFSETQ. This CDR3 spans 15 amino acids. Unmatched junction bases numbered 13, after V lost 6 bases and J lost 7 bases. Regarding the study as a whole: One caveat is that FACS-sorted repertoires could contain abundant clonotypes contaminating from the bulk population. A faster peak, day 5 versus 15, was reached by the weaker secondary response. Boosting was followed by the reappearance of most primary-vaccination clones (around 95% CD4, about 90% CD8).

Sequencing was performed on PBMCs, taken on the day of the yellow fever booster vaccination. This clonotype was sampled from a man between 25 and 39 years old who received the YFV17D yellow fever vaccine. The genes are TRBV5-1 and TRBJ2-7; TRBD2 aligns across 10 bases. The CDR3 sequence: CASKGTSGTPGEQYF. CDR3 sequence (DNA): TGCGCCAGCAAGGGAACTAGCGGGACCCCAGGAGAGCAGTACTTC.